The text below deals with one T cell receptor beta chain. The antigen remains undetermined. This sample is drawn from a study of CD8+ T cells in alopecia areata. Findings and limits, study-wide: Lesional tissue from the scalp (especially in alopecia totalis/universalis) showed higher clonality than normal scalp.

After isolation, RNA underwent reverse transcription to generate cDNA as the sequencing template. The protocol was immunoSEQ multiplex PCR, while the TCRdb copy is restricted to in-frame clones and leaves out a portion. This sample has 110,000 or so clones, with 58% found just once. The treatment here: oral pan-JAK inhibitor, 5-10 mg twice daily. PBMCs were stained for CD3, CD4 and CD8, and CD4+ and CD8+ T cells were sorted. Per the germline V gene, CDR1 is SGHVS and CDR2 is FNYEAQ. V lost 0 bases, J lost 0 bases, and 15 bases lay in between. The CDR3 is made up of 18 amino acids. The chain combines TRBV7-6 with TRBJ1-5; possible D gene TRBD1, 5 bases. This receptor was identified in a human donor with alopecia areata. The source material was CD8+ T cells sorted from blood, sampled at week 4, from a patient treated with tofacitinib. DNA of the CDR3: TGTGCCAGCAGCTTAGCGCTTGGGCAGGGCTTTAGCAATCAGCCCCAGCATTTT. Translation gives CASSLALGQGFSNQPQHF.